The 19 T cell receptor beta chains below were found in one sample sequenced in a study of early T cells in non-severe SARS-CoV-2 infection. TCRdb reanalysed the 5' RACE reads using MiXCR and keeps one entry per CDR3 protein. The sample has tens of thousands of distinct CDR3 sequences; around 12% are singletons. The sequencing input was whole blood. The source of these receptors is an adult who was a healthcare worker with PCR-confirmed SARS-CoV-2 infection or an uninfected control (not recorded which).

The J gene is TRBJ1-1, the V gene TRBV21-1; TRBD1 is the table's D call, not checked against the DNA. TRBV21-1 has pseudogene status. The CDR3 sequence is 16 residues long. The CDR3 DNA sequence: TGTGCCAGCAGACGTCGGACAGGGGGAGTGGACACTGAAGCTTTCTTT. Residues: CASRRRTGGVDTEAFF.

This clonotype was detected only a few times. The rearrangement links TRBV19 to TRBJ2-1; TRBD2 aligns across 9 bases. This CDR3 is built from 14 residues. The ends lost 8 bases at V and 6 bases at J; junction bases unmatched: 8. Germline V CDR1 and CDR2: LNHDA, SQIVND (reference sequence). CDR3 sequence reads: CASVAGVGINEQFF. The CDR3 DNA follows: TGTGCCAGTGTAGCGGGAGTAGGGATCAATGAGCAGTTCTTC.

This clonotype was counted many times. V usage is TRBV7-2 and J usage is TRBJ2-7, with TRBD2 matching over 12 bases. Trimming cost V 5 bases and J 5 bases; bases outside gene matches: 10. The CDR3 is 16 amino acids. The germline V gene encodes CDR1 SGHTA and CDR2 FQGNSA. The CDR3 nucleotides read TGTGCCAGCAGCCAGAGGACTAGCGGGATAAATCACGAGCAGTACTTC. Encoded protein: CASSQRTSGINHEQYF.

This clonotype was seen many times. V gene TRBV6-2 or TRBV6-3 combines with J gene TRBJ2-3; D not certain. Germline V gives CDR1 MNHEY, CDR2 SVGEGT. Trimming took 7 bases from V and 5 from J, leaving 10 bases between them. The CDR3 spans 12 residues. This CDR3 is CASTHRRDTQYF. Written as DNA, the CDR3 is TGTGCCAGCACCCACCGGAGAGATACGCAGTATTTT.

This chain joins TRBV2 and TRBJ1-2, with no clear D. Germline CDR1 and CDR2: SNHLY and FYNNEI. Trimming removed 5 bases at V and 0 bases at J, with 13 bases between. The CDR3 has 15 amino acids. CDR3 coding DNA: TGTGCCAGCAGTTTCGGGCCTCAAGCTAACTATGGCTACACCTTC. This sequence encodes CASSFGPQANYGYTF. Combining the CDR3 with reference TRBV2 and TRBJ1-2 gives the whole variable domain EPEVTQTPSHQVTQMGQEVILRCVPISNHLYFYWYRQILGQKVEFLVSFYNNEISEKSEIFDDQFSVERPDGSNFTLKIRSTKLEDSAMYFCASSFGPQANYGYTFGSGTRLTVV.

The rearrangement uses TRBV6-5 and TRBJ1-1; D is unresolved. The CDR3 is 13 residues long. From germline, CDR1 is MNHEY and CDR2 SVGAGI. Trimming shortened V by 2 bases and J by 4 bases, and 8 bases separated the two germline ends. The CDR3 nucleotides are TGTGCCAGCAGTTACCCCCCGGGCACTGAAGCTTTCTTT. This encodes CASSYPPGTEAFF.

The chain has TRBV11-1 and TRBJ1-1; possibly TRBD1 for D (5 bases). V lost 3 bases and J 11 bases, leaving 10 bases between the germline ends. CDR1 and CDR2 (germline): SGHAT, FQDESV (reference sequence). The CDR3 extends over 11 amino acids. The chain's CDR3 is CASSLGRDAFF. The CDR3, as DNA: TGTGCCAGCAGCTTGGGTAGGGACGCTTTCTTT.

In this sample, this clonotype is medium-sized. The chain is built from TRBV7-6 and TRBJ2-2; D gene uncertain. The V and J ends lost 2 bases and 4 bases respectively, with 11 bases between them. This CDR3 is built from 15 residues. Germline lookup yields CDR1 SGHVS and CDR2 FNYEAQ. In nucleotides, the CDR3 is TGTGCCAGCAGCTTACAGGTTGTGGGCACCGGGGAGCTGTTTTTT. Translated, it gives CASSLQVVGTGELFF.

The chain joins TRBV5-1 to TRBJ1-4; D is uncertain. The CDR3 sequence is 14 residues long. Germline V lookup: CDR1 SGHRS, CDR2 YFSETQ. V lost 4 bases, J lost 0 bases, and 7 bases lay in between. The CDR3 nucleotides read TGCGCCAGCAGCGTTACCCCAACTAATGAAAAACTGTTTTTT. Its protein product is CASSVTPTNEKLFF.

This clonotype was counted a few times. The chain couples TRBV6-6 to TRBJ1-5; TRBD1 might be the D (6 bases). The germline V gene has CDR1 MNHNY and CDR2 SVGAGI (reference sequence). Deletions cut 4 bases from V and 3 bases from J, with 10 bases between. This CDR3 has 14 amino acids. In nucleotides, the CDR3 is TGTGCCAGCAGTTCCACAGGGACCAATCAGCCCCAGCATTTT. It codes for CASSSTGTNQPQHF.

This clonotype was seen at least ten times. V usage is TRBV20-1 and J usage is TRBJ2-2; D is perhaps TRBD2 (6 bases). CDR3 length: 13 residues. Germline V gene data show CDR1 as DFQATT and CDR2 as SNEGSKA (reference sequence). Trimming stripped 3 bases from V and 5 bases from J, with 10 bases between. CDR3 nucleotide sequence: TGCAGTGCTAGTAGTCGGGAGACCGGGGAGCTGTTTTTT. Protein: CSASSRETGELFF.

The chain combines TRBV29-1 with TRBJ1-1, with D unclear. V dropped 7 bases and J dropped 2 bases, with 11 bases sitting between them. The CDR3 runs 12 residues. CDR1 is SQVTM and CDR2 is ANQGSEA in the germline V gene. The CDR3 DNA reads TGCAGCGCCTCAGGAGCCAACACTGAAGCTTTCTTT. Translation gives CSASGANTEAFF. The full variable domain, with the rest looked up from reference TRBV29-1 and TRBJ1-1, is SAVISQKPSRDICQRGTSLTIQCQVDSQVTMMFWYRQQPGQSLTLIATANQGSEATYESGFVIDKFPISRPNLTFSTLTVSNMSPEDSSIYLCSASGANTEAFFGQGTRLTVV.

This clonotype has a handful of counts. CDR3 loop: CASSPPTRNTIYF. As DNA, the CDR3 is TGTGCCAGCAGCCCTCCAACGCGAAACACCATATATTTT. The V and J genes are TRBV3-1 and TRBJ1-3; D is uncertain. The ends were cut back, 4 bases at V and 5 bases at J, with 9 bases in the middle. The CDR3 has 13 residues. Germline lookup yields CDR1 LGHDT and CDR2 YNNKEL (reference sequence).

This clonotype occurred a few times. The genes are TRBV3-1 and TRBJ1-5, with 7 bases aligning to TRBD1. CDR3 length: 16 residues. From germline, CDR1 is LGHDT and CDR2 YNNKEL (reference sequence). After removal of 1 base from V and 2 bases from J, the junction contained 5 bases not matched to a gene. The CDR3 DNA sequence: TGTGCCAGCAGCCAAGGCGACAGGGCTCGCAATCAGCCCCAGCATTTT. Amino acid sequence: CASSQGDRARNQPQHF.

This clonotype was seen many times. CDR3 DNA: TGTGCCAGTAGTATAACAGGAGATACAGATACGCAGTATTTT. Encoded protein: CASSITGDTDTQYF. The V gene is TRBV19, the J gene TRBJ2-3, with D possibly being TRBD1 (5 bases). The germline V gene encodes CDR1 LNHDA and CDR2 SQIVND (reference sequence). Trimming cost V 2 bases and J 3 bases, with 9 bases left between them. This CDR3 contains 14 residues.

This clonotype was found many times. V gene TRBV30 combines with J gene TRBJ1-2; D is undetermined. The CDR3 runs to 11 residues. Trimming took 5 bases from V and 8 from J, leaving 12 bases between them. Germline CDR1 reads GTSNPN; CDR2 reads SVGIG (reference sequence). CDR3 residues: CAWAQWYGYTF. The CDR3 region has the DNA TGTGCCTGGGCCCAGTGGTACGGCTACACCTTC.

This clonotype was seen repeatedly, ten times or more. This chain connects TRBV20-1 to TRBJ1-1; D not resolved. V lost 0 bases and J 0 bases, leaving 17 bases between the germline ends. CDR1 is DFQATT and CDR2 is SNEGSKA in the germline V gene (reference sequence). The CDR3 consists of 17 residues. The CDR3 sequence: CSARDYLRAGMNTEAFF. CDR3 bases: TGCAGTGCTAGAGATTACTTAAGAGCGGGGATGAACACTGAAGCTTTCTTT.

This chain uses TRBV2 with TRBJ1-1; D is ambiguous. The CDR3 runs to 14 residues. V was trimmed by 6 bases and J by 6 bases, leaving 17 bases between them. CDR1 is SNHLY, CDR2 FYNNEI, per germline. The CDR3 coding sequence is TGTGCCAGCAGGTTGGAGGGCTCCTCTTCTGAAGCTTTCTTT. It translates to CASRLEGSSSEAFF.

The chain has TRBV18 and TRBJ1-1; the D gene is possibly TRBD1 (5 bases). Germline values: CDR1 KGHSH, CDR2 LQKENI. This CDR3 is 17 amino acids long. V shed 4 bases and J shed 6 bases, with 24 bases lying between them. This CDR3 reads CASSLTLEGAEFPEAFF. The CDR3 DNA sequence: TGTGCCAGCTCACTTACCTTAGAAGGGGCTGAATTCCCTGAAGCTTTCTTT.